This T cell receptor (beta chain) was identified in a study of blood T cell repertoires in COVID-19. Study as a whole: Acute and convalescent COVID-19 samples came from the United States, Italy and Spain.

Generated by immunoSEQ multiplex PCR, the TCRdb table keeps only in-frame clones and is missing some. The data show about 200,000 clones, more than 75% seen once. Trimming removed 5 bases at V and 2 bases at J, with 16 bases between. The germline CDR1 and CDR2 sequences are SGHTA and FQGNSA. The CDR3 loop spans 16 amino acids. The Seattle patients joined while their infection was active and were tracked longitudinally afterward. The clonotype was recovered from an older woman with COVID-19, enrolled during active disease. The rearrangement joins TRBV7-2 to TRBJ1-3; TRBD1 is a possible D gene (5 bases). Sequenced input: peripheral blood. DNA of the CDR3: TGTGCCAGCAGCGCCTCGGGTCCGGGGGCTGGAAACACCATATATTTT. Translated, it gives CASSASGPGAGNTIYF. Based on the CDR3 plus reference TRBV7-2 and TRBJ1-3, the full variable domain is GAGVSQSPSNKVTEKGKDVELRCDPISGHTALYWYRQSLGQGLEFLIYFQGNSAPDKSGLPSDRFSAERTGGSVSTLTIQRTQQEDSAVYLCASSASGPGAGNTIYFGEGSWLTVV.